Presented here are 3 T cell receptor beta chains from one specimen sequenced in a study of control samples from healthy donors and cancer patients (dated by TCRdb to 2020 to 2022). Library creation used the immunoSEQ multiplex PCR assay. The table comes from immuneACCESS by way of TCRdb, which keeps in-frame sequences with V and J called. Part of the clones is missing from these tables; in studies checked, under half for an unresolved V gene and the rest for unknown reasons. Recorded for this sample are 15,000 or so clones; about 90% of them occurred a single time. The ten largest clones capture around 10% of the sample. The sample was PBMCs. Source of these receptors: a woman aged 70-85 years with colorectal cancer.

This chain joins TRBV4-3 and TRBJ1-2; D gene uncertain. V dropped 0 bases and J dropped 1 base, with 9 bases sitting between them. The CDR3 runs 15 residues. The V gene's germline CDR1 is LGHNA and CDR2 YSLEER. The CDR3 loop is CASSQDLTVNYGYTF. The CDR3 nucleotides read TGCGCCAGCAGCCAAGATCTCACAGTTAACTATGGCTACACCTTC.

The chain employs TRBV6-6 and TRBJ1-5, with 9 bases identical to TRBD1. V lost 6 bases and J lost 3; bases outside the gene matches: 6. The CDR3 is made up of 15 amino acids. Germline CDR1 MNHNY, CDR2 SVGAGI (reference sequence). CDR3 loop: CASRPGTGNNQPQHF. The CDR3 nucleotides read TGTGCCAGCAGACCCGGGACAGGGAACAATCAGCCCCAGCATTTT.

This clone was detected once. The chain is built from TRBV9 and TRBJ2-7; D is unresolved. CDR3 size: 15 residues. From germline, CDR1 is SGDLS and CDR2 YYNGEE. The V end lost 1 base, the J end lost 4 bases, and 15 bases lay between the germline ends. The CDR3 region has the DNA TGTGCCAGCAGCGTATCGCAGGCCCCTTATTACGAGCAGTACTTC. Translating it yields CASSVSQAPYYEQYF.